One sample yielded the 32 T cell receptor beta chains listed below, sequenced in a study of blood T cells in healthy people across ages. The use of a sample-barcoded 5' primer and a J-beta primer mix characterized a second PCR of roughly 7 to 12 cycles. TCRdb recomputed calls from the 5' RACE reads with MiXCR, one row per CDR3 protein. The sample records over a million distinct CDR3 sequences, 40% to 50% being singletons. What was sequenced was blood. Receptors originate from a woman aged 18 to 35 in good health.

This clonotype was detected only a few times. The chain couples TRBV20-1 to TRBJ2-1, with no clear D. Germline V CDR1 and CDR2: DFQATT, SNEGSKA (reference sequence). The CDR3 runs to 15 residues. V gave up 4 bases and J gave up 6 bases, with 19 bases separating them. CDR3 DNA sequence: TGCAGTGCTAAAGCCCCCCTTAGGAGATTCAATGAGCAGTTCTTC. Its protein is CSAKAPLRRFNEQFF.

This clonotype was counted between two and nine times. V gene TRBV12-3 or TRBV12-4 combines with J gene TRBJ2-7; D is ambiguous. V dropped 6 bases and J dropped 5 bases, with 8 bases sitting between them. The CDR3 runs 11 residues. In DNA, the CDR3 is TGTGCCAGCAGGCCCCCAAACGAGCAGTACTTC. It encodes CASRPPNEQYF.

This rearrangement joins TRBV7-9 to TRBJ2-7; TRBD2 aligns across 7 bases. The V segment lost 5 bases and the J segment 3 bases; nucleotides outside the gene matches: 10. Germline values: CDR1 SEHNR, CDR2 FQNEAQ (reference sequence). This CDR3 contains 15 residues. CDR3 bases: TGTGCCAGCAGCACTCACCCGTGGGAGGGCTACGAGCAGTACTTC. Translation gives CASSTHPWEGYEQYF.

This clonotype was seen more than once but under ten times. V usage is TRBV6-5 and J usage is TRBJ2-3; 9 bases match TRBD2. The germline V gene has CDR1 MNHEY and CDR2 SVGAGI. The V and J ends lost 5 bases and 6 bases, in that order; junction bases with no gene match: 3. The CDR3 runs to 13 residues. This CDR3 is CASSEREADTQYF. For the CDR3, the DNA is TGTGCCAGCAGTGAGCGGGAGGCTGATACGCAGTATTTT.

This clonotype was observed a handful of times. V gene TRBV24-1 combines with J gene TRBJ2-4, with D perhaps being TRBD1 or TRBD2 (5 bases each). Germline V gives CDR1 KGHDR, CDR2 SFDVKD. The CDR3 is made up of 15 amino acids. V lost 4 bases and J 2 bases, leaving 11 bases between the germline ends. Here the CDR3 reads CATSDRRDPKNIQYF. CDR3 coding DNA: TGTGCCACCAGTGACCGCCGGGACCCCAAAAACATTCAGTACTTC.

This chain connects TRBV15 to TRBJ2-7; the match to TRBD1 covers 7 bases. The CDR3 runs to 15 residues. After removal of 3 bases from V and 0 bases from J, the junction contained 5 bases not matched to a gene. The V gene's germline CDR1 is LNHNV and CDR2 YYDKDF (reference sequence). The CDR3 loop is CATSSPGTASYEQYF. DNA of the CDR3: TGTGCCACCAGCAGTCCCGGGACAGCCTCCTACGAGCAGTACTTC.

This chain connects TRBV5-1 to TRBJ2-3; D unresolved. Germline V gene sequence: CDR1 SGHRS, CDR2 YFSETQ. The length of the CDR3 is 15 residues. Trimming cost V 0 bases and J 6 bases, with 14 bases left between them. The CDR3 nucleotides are TGCGCCAGCAGCTTGGATCCACTCCTAGGCGATACGCAGTATTTT. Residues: CASSLDPLLGDTQYF.

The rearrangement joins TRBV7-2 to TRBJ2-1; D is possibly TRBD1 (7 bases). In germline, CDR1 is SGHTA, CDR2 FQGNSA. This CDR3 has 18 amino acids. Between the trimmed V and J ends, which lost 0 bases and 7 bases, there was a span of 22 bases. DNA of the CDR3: TGTGCCAGCAGCTTAGCCTTCAGGGGGGCAAGGATGATAAATGAGCAGTTCTTC. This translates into CASSLAFRGARMINEQFF.

The CDR3 spells CASSLGTGENEQYF. The CDR3 nucleotides are TGTGCCAGCAGTCTCGGGACAGGGGAAAACGAGCAGTACTTC. The rearrangement uses TRBV27 and TRBJ2-4, with 10 nucleotides matching TRBD1. The closer fit of TRBJ2-7 to the DNA end suggests the J call may be wrong. Germline V CDR1 and CDR2: MNHEY, SMNVEV (reference sequence). This CDR3 is built from 14 residues.

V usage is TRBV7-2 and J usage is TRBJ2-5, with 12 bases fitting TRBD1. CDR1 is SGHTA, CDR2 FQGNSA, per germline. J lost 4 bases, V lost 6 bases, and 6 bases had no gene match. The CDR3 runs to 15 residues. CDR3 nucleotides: TGTGCCAGCAGTCCGGGACAGGGGGCATCAGAGACCCAGTACTTC. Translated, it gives CASSPGQGASETQYF.

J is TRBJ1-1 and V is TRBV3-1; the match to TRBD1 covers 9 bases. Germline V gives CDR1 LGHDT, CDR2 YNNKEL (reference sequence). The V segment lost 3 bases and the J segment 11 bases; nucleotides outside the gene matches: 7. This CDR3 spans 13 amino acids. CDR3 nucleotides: TGTGCCAGCAGCCAGGACAGGGGCTCGTTGGCTTTCTTT. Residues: CASSQDRGSLAFF. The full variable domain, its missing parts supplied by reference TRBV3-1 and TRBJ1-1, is DTAVSQTPKYLVTQMGNDKSIKCEQNLGHDTMYWYKQDSKKFLKIMFSYNNKELIINETVPNRFSPKSPDKAHLNLHINSLELGDSAVYFCASSQDRGSLAFFGQGTRLTVV.

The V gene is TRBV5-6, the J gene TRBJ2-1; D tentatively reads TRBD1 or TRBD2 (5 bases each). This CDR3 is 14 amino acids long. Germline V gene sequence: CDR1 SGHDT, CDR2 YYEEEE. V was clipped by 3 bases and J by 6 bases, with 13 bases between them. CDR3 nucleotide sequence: TGTGCCAGCAGCTCTGGGGGTCTAGGCAATGAGCAGTTCTTC. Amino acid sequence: CASSSGGLGNEQFF.

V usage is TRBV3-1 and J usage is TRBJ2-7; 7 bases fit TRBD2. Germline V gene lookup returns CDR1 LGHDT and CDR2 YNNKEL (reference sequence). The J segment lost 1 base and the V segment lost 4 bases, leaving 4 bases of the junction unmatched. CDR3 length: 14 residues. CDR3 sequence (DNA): TGTGCCAGCAGCCCCCTAGCGGTATCCTACGAGCAGTACTTC. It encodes CASSPLAVSYEQYF.

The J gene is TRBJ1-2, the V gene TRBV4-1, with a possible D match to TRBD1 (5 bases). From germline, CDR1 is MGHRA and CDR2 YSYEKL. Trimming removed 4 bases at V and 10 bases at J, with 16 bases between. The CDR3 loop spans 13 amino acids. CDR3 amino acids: CASSRSPGTIYTF. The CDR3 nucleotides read TGCGCCAGCAGCCGGTCGCCCGGGACGATCTACACCTTC.

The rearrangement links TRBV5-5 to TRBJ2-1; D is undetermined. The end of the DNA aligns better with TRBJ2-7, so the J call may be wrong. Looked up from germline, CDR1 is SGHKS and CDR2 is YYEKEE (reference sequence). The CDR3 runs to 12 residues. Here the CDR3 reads CATTGSYNEQYF. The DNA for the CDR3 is TGTGCCACCACGGGTTCCTACAATGAGCAGTACTTC.

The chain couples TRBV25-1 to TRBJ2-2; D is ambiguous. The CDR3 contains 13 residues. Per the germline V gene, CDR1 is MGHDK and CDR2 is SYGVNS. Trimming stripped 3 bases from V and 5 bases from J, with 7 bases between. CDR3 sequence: CASSDFRTGELFF. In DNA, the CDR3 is TGTGCCAGCAGTGATTTCAGGACCGGGGAGCTGTTTTTT.

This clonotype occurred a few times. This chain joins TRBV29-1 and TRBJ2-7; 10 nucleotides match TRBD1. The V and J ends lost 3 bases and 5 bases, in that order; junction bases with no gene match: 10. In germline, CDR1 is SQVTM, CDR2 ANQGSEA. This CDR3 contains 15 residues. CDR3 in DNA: TGCAGCGTTGAGGAGAGGGTGGGGACAGGGGACGAGCAGTACTTC. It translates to CSVEERVGTGDEQYF.

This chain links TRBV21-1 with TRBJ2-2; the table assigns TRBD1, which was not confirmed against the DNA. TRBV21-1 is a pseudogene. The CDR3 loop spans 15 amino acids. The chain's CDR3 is CASSARTGHTGELFF. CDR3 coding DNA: TGTGCCAGCAGCGCACGGACAGGGCACACCGGGGAGCTGTTTTTT.

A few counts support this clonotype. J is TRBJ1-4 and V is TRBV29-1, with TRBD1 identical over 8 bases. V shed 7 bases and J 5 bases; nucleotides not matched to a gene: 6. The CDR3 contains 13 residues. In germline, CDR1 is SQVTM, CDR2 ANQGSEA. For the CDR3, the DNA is TGCAGCGGCTTACAGGGGGGGAATGAAAAACTGTTTTTT. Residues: CSGLQGGNEKLFF. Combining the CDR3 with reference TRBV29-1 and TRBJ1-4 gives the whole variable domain SAVISQKPSRDICQRGTSLTIQCQVDSQVTMMFWYRQQPGQSLTLIATANQGSEATYESGFVIDKFPISRPNLTFSTLTVSNMSPEDSSIYLCSGLQGGNEKLFFGSGTQLSVL.

CDR3 sequence: CASSYWAETQYF. CDR3 coding DNA: TGTGCCAGCAGTTACTGGGCAGAGACCCAGTACTTC. This chain links TRBV6-2 or TRBV6-3 with TRBJ2-7; D is undetermined. The tail of the sequence fits TRBJ2-5 better, so the J call may be wrong. Germline lookup yields CDR1 MNHEY and CDR2 SVGEGT. This CDR3 is built from 12 residues.

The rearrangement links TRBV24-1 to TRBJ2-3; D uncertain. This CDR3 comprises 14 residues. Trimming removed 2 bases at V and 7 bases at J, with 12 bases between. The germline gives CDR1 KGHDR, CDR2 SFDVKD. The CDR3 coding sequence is TGTGCCACCAGTGATTCCTCCCGTGGGAATACGCAGTATTTT. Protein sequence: CATSDSSRGNTQYF.

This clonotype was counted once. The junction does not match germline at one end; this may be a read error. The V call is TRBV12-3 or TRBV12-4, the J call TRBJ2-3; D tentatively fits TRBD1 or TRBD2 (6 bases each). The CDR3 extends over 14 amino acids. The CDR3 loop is CAGSPSGATDTQYF. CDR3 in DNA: TGTGCCGGCAGTCCTTCGGGGGCCACAGATACGCAGTATTTT.

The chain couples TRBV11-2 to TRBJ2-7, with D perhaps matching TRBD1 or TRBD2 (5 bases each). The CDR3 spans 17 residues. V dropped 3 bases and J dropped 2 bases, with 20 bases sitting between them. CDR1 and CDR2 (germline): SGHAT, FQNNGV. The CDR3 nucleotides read TGTGCCAGCAGCTTTTCAGGGAGAGGGGAGCGGCCCTACGAGCAGTACTTC. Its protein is CASSFSGRGERPYEQYF.

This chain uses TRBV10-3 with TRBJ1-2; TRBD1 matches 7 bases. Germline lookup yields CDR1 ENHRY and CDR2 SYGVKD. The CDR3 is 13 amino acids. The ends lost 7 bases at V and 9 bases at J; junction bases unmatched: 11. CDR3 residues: CAITGQGDGSYTF. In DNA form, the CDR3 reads TGTGCCATCACCGGTCAGGGGGACGGTAGCTACACCTTC.

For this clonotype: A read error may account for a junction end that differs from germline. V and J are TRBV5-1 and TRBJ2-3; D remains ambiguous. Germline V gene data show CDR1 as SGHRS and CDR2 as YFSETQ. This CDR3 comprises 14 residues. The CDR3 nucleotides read TGCGCCGGCAGCTTGGTACGCGGAAGAGATACGCAGTATTTT. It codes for CAGSLVRGRDTQYF. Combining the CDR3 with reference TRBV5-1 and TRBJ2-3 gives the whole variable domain KAGVTQTPRYLIKTRGQQVTLSCSPISGHRSVSWYQQTPGQGLQFLFEYFSETQRNKGNFPGRFSGRQFSNSRSEMNVSTLELGDSALYLCAGSLVRGRDTQYFGPGTRLTVL.

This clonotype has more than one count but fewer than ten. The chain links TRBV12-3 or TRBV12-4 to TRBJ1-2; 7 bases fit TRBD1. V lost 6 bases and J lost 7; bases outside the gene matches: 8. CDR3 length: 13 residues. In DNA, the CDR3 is TGTGCCAGCAGAGCCCGGGACAGTCCTGGCTACACCTTC. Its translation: CASRARDSPGYTF.

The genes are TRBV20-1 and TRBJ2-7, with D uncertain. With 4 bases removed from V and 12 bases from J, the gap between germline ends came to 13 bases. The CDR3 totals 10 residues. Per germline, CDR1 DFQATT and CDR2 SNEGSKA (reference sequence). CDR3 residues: CSATGPPRYF. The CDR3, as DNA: TGCAGTGCTACCGGGCCCCCGAGGTACTTC.

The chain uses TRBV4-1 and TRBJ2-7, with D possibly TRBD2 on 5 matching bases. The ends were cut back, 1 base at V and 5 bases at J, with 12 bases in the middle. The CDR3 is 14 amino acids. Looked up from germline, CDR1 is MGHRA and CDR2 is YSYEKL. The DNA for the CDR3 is TGCGCCAGCAGCCAAGGTCACGGGGAGCACGAGCAGTACTTC. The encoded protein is CASSQGHGEHEQYF.

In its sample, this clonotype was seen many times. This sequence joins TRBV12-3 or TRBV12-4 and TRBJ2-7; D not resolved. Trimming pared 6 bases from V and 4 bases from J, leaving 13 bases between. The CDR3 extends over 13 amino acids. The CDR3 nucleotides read TGTGCCAGCAGGGGGTCTGGCCGGTACGAGCAGTACTTC. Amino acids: CASRGSGRYEQYF.

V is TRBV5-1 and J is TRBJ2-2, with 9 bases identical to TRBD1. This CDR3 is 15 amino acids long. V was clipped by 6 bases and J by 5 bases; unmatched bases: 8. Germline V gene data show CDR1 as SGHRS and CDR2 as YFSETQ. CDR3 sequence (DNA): TGCGCCAGCACCGCCCTACAGGGGGCAACCGGGGAGCTGTTTTTT. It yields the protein CASTALQGATGELFF.

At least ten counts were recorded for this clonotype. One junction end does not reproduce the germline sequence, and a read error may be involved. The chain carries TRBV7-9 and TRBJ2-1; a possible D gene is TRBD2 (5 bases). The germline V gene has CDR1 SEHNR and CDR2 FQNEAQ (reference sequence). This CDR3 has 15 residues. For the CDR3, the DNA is TGCGCCAGCAGCTTAACGGGGTCTACCTACAATGAGCAGTTCTTC. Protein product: CASSLTGSTYNEQFF.

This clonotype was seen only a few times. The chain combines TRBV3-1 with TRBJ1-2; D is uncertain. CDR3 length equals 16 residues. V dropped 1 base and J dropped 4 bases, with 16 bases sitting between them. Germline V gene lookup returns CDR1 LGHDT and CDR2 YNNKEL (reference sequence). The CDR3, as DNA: TGTGCCAGCAGCCAAGGATCGGGGTCAGACCGCTATGGCTACACCTTC. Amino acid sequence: CASSQGSGSDRYGYTF.